The T cell receptor beta chain under discussion was sequenced for a study of blood T cell repertoires in COVID-19 (dated by TCRdb to about 2020). Describing the broader study: Samples covering the acute and convalescent phases of COVID-19 were provided by collaborators in the United States, Italy and Spain. Samples were obtained from the ongoing ImmuneRACE study (first 160 participants) and from 950 to 1,500 subjects provided by 6 global collaborators. The material from the prospective study consisted of cDNA or gDNA derived from T cells, B-cell-depleted T cells, or PBMCs. HLA class I and class II types, where available, came from metadata supplied by the sample provider rather than from assay-based typing. Deeply sampled blood TCRbeta repertoires from subjects exposed to, actively infected with, or recovered from COVID-19 were included in the dataset. The sample metadata nearly always contained a de-identified subject ID, COVID-19 status, age in years and sex. The repertoires were made available in a free public database intended to serve as a resource for research on the immune response to SARS-CoV-2.

At one collaborating source in Seattle, patients were enrolled during active infection and were followed longitudinally through the course of disease. Whole blood was collected in K2EDTA tubes by collaborating institutions according to the institutions' own protocols. For TCRbeta analysis, collaborators shipped samples as frozen whole blood, isolated PBMCs, or DNA extracted from either of those sample types. TCRbeta CDR3 regions were amplified from genomic DNA using the immunoSEQ Assay, a bias-controlled multiplex PCR. In the authors' own workflow: Within the assay, amplification of reference gene primers was used to estimate how many nucleated cells each sample contained. Sequence reads were collapsed and filtered to measure the absolute abundance of every unique TCRbeta CDR3 rearrangement. Productive Simpson clonality was computed per sample as the square root of Simpson's diversity index over productive rearrangements. Drawn from immuneACCESS, this table holds only the in-frame rearrangements with V and J called that TCRdb kept. Clones are partly lost; checked studies trace under half to an unresolved V gene and leave the rest unexplained. V and J calls and clone size are as listed in that table; D and trimming were resolved from the DNA. This sample has 310,000 or so clones in its table, and about 88% of those were observed once. Of the sample, 11% falls within the top ten clones.

Unmatched junction bases come to 7, with V trimmed by 6 bases and J by 4 bases. The germline V gene encodes CDR1 ENHRY and CDR2 SYGVKD. The CDR3, cysteine through phenylalanine, is 15 amino acids long. The sequence is cut down to CDR3 DNA, 45 bases in frame from base 1. In the case of this clone: Its antigen is currently not known. Within one base of it there is no much larger clone, and no base qualities were kept.

The study at large found these results: How much clinical and demographic metadata was included differed by source and by participant, and the metadata was provided uncurated.

Recombination linked TRBV10-3 to TRBJ2-7; TRBD2 aligns with 12 central bases. Material: peripheral blood. This clonotype originated in a woman aged 25 to 39 with COVID-19, enrolled during active disease. The bases read TGTGCCATCAGGCGACTAGCGGGAGAGGAGTACGAGCAGTACTTC. Translated, it reads CAIRRLAGEEYEQYF.